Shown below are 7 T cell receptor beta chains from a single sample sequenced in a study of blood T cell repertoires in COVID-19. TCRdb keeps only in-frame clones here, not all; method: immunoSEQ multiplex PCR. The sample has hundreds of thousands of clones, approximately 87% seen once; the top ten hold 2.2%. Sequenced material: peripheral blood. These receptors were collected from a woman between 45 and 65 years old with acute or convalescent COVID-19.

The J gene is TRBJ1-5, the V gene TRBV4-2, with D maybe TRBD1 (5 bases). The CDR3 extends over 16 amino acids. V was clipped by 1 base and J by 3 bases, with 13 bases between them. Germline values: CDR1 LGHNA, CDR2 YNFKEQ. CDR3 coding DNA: TGTGCCAGCAGCCAAGCAACAGGTCAAATCAATCAGCCCCAGCATTTT. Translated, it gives CASSQATGQINQPQHF.

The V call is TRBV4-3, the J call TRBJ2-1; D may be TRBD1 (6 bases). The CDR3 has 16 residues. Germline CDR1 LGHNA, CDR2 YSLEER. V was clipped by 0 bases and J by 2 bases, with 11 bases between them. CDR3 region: CASSQEEGVTYNEQFF. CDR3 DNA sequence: TGCGCCAGCAGCCAAGAAGAGGGGGTCACCTACAATGAGCAGTTCTTC.

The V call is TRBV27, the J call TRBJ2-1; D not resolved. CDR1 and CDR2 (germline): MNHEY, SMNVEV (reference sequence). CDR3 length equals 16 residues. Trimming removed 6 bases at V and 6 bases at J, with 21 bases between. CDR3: CASRRLDAQGSNEQFF. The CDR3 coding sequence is TGTGCCAGCAGGCGACTCGACGCGCAAGGTTCCAATGAGCAGTTCTTC.

This CDR3 is CASSLAGGTQYF. In nucleotides, the CDR3 is TGTGCCAGCAGCTTGGCGGGGGGCACCCAGTACTTC. The V and J genes are TRBV5-8 and TRBJ2-5; tentative D call: TRBD2 (7 bases). Germline assignment: CDR1 SGHTS and CDR2 YDEGEE. This CDR3 has 12 amino acids. The V gene lost 0 bases and the J gene lost 8 bases, with 8 bases spanning the gap.

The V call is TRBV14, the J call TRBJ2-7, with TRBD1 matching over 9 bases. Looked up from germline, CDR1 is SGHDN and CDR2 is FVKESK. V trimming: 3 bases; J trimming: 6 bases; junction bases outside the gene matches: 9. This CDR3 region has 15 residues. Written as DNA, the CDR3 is TGTGCCAGCAGCCACACAGGGGGCGCAGACGGCGAGCAGTACTTC. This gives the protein CASSHTGGADGEQYF. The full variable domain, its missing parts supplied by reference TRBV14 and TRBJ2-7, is EAGVTQFPSHSVIEKGQTVTLRCDPISGHDNLYWYRRVMGKEIKFLLHFVKESKQDESGMPNNRFLAERTGGTYSTLKVQPAELEDSGVYFCASSHTGGADGEQYFGPGTRLTVT.

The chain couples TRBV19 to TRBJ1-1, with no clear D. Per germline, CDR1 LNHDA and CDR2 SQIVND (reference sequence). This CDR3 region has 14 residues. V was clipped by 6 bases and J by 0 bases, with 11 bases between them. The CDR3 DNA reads TGTGCCAGTAGAACGGGATTTCTGAACACTGAAGCTTTCTTT. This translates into CASRTGFLNTEAFF.

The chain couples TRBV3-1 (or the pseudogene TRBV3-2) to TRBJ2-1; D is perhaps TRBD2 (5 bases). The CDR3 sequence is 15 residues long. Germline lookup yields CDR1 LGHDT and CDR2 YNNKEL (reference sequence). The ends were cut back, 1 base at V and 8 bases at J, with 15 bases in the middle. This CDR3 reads CASSQAISAADEQFF. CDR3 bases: TGTGCCAGCAGCCAAGCTATATCGGCAGCGGATGAGCAGTTCTTC.